The T cell receptor beta chain under discussion was sequenced for a study of blood T cell repertoires in COVID-19. The germline V and J ends were trimmed by 4 bases and 0 bases, with 7 bases remaining between them. Germline CDR1 SNHLY, CDR2 FYNNEI. This CDR3 has 14 residues. Sequenced by immunoSEQ multiplex PCR; TCRdb stores in-frame clones only, minus some. Of a few hundred thousand clones listed, 75% to 90% are singletons. The chain has TRBV2 and TRBJ1-5; D gene unclear. Sequencing input: PBMCs or T cells enriched from blood (not recorded which). The receptor was derived from an older woman who had recovered from COVID-19. The CDR3 nucleotides are TGTGCCAGCAGTGGTGAGGGTAGCAATCAGCCCCAGCATTTT. Its translation is CASSGEGSNQPQHF.